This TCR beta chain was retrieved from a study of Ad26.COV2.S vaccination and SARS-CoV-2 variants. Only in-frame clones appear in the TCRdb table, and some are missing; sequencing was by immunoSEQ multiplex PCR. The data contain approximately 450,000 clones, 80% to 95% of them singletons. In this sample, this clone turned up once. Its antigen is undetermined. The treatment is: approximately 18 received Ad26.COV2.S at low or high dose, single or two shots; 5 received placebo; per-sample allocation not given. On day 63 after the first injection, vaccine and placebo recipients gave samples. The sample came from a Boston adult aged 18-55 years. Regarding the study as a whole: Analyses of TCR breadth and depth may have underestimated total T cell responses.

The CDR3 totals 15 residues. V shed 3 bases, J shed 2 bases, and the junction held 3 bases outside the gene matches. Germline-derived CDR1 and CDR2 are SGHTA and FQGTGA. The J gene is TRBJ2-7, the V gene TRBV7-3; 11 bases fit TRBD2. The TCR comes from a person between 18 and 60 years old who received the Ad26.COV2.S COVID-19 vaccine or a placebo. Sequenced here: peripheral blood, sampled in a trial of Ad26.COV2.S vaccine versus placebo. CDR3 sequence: CASSFGTSGAYEQYF. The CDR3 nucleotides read TGTGCCAGCAGCTTCGGGACTAGCGGTGCCTACGAGCAGTACTTC.